This T cell receptor (beta chain) was recorded in a study of regulatory T cells in long-lasting Graves disease (dated by TCRdb to about 2021). About the investigation overall: To count as having persistent Graves' disease, a patient had to have received antithyroid drug treatment for over 5 years with TSH receptor autoantibodies remaining persistently positive. The study was registered as a clinical trial and conducted in China. Peripheral blood TCR sequencing and RNA sequencing compared persistent Graves' disease patients with newly diagnosed Graves' disease patients. Antithyroid drugs had been taken for approximately 10 years on average by persistent Graves' disease patients in the clinical cohort. A total of approximately 35 samples were covered by TCR sequencing, comprising some 13 persistent and about 20 newly diagnosed Graves' disease patients.

In the paper's terms, the time point label means: persistent/refractory GD, antithyroid drugs over 5 years with positive TRAb. For both TCR sequencing and RNA sequencing, RNA was extracted from PBMCs in TRIzol. The diagnosis of Graves' disease followed American Thyroid Association guidelines. Patients were recruited from an endocrinology department in Xi'an, China. Each patient gave roughly 10 milliliters of peripheral blood, collected in an EDTA anticoagulant tube. Ficoll Paque Plus density gradient separation was used to isolate PBMCs, and no further T cell sorting was done. RNA quality was checked with an Agilent 2100 Bioanalyzer and agarose gel, and concentration with a NanoDrop 2000. Study-level results and caveats: The study examined only peripheral blood because the primary lesion, thyroid tissue, could not be accessed. As a limitation, the authors acknowledged that the small sample size may reduce accuracy. More public clonotypes were shared among persistent patients (around 3,000) than among newly diagnosed patients (approximately 1,000). TRBV28, TRBJ1-2 and TRBJ2-5 were preferentially used in persistent disease, while TRBV20-1 and TRBJ2-1 were favored in newly diagnosed disease. Lower TCR Shannon entropy and fewer highly expanded clones were observed in persistent Graves' disease patients than in newly diagnosed patients, which suggested clonal expansion. Sequencing and analysis were restricted to the TCR beta chain.

The CDR3 has 16 amino acids, counting the end cysteine and phenylalanine. Just the 48-base CDR3 DNA is kept, in frame starting at base 1. The V and J ends are trimmed by 2 bases and 0 bases, leaving 13 bases between them. In the germline V gene (reference sequence), CDR1 corresponds to LNHDA and CDR2 to SQIVND. Regarding this clonotype: The antigen it binds to is not known. No qualities accompany the bases; no much larger clone lies one base away.

Libraries were constructed by multiplex PCR. Instrument used: Illumina HiSeq 4000. To build TCR beta libraries, CDR3 regions were amplified by Arm-PCR using iRepertoire HTBI primers. Before sequencing, the PCR products went through gel purification. From the authors' description of their analysis: Gene usage analysis of CDR3 amino acid clonotypes used the 62 TRBV and 14 to 15 TRBJ segments found across samples. Filtered high-quality paired reads were merged into contigs using COPE and FqMerger. BLAST was used to align contigs to the IMGT TRBV, TRBD and TRBJ reference genes, and CDR3 was defined following IMGT. Clonotypes above 0.1% frequency were classified as highly expanded clones. Repertoire diversity was measured by Shannon entropy, and V-J evenness by the Gini coefficient. Clonotypes shared by more than one individual were considered public. The public reads were quality trimmed at Q25 with fastp and then assembled into clones with MiXCR by TCRdb, keeping productive beta chains. A single entry per CDR3 protein holds the most common genes and DNA from its merged rows. What appears here as the V and J calls and clone size reflects TCRdb's work, not the paper's. The sample records 700,000 or so distinct CDR3 sequences, around 30% of which are singletons. About 42% of the sample lies in the top ten.

The receptor comes from a female donor with Graves disease. The receptor chain draws on TRBV19 and TRBJ1-2; no D segment can be confidently identified. The starting material was peripheral blood mononuclear cells (PBMCs), obtained when the disease was refractory, from a patient treated with antithyroid drugs. DNA sequence: TGTGCCAGTAGTATAACTCCTGCGACCGCTAACTATGGCTACACCTTC. This yields the protein CASSITPATANYGYTF.